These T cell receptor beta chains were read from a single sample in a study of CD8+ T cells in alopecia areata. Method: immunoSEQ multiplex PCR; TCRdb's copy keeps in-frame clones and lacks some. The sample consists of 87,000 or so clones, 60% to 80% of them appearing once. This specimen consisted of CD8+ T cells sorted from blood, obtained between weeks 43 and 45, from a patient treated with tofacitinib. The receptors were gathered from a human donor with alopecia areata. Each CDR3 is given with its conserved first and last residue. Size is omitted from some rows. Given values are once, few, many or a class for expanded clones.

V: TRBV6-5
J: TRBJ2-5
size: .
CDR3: CASSSGQETQYF

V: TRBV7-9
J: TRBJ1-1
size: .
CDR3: CASSKKTGPWTEAFF

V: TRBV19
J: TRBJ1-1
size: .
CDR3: CASSMRSGGEAFF

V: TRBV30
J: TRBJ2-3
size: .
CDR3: CAWSVALSDTQYF

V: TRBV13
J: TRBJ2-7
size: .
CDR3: CASSNKQGDSYEQYF

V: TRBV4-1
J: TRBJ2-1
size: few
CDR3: CASSQMEGSDNEQFF

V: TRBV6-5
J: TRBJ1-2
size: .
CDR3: CASSYAGGFYGYTF

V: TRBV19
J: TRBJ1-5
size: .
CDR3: CASSIQSFNQPQHF

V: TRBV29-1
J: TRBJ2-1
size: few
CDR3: CSLGGSSYNEQFF

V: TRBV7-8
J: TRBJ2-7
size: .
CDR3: CASSLVGQAYEQYF

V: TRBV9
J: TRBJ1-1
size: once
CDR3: CASSETGDPEAFF

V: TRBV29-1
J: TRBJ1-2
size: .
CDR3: CSVVLSAGGGYTF

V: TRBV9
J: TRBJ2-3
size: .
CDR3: CASSPAGQTSTDTQYF

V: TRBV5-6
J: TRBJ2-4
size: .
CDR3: CASSLGTRNIQYF

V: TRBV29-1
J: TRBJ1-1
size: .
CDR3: CSVTRGGGNTEAFF

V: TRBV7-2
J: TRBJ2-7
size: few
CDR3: CASSFGRGSYEQYF

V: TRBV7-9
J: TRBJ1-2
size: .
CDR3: CASSSRGALNYGYTF

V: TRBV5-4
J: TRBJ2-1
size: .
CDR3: CASSPGGGWASSYNEQFF

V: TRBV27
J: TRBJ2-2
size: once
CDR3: CASSLVTSGGLNTGELFF

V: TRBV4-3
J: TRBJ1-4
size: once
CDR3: CASSQALLATNEKLFF

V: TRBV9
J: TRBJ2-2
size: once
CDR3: CASSLNRVVDTGELFF

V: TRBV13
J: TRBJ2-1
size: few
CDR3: CASRLSLGISYNEQFF

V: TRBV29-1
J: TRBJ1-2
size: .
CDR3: CSALGGDLRPLANYGYTF

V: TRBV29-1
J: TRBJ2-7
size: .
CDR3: CSVAFVDRSPYEQYF

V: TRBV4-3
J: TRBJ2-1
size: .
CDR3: CASSQMTSLAYNEQFF

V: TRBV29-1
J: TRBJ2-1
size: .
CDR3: CSVPLDRSSYNEQFF

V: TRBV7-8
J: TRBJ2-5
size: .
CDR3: CASSARQTQYF

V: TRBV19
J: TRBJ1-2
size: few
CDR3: CASSNGINYGYTF

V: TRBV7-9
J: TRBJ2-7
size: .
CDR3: CASSQAYEQYF

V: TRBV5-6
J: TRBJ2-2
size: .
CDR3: CASSRRENTGELFF

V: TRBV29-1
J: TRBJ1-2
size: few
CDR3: CSCAELSGAGYTF